Below are 25 T cell receptor beta chains sequenced from a single sample in a study of CD8+ T cells in alopecia areata. In each case, RNA was isolated and then reverse transcribed into cDNA as the sequencing template. Using immunoSEQ multiplex PCR, the repertoire was profiled, and TCRdb retains in-frame clones only, with some absent. The sample lists under 150,000 clones, approximately 60% occurring once. The source material was CD8+ T cells sorted from blood. The receptor source for this set is a human donor in good health.

V is TRBV5-4 and J is TRBJ2-5; unclear D gene. Germline CDR1 SGHNT, CDR2 YYREEE (reference sequence). The ends were cut back, 4 bases at V and 11 bases at J, with 21 bases in the middle. This CDR3 comprises 14 residues. This CDR3 is CASSTYLSTAEQYF. The CDR3 DNA sequence: TGTGCCAGCAGCACATACTTGTCCACCGCGGAGCAGTACTTC.

This chain links TRBV29-1 with TRBJ2-7; TRBD2 matches at 7 bases. The CDR3 spans 14 residues. CDR1 SQVTM and CDR2 ANQGSEA come from the germline V gene. J was trimmed by 0 bases and V by 6 bases; bases with no gene match: 8. The CDR3 protein is CSVGGGISSYEQYF. The CDR3 DNA reads TGCAGCGTCGGGGGAGGGATTAGCTCCTACGAGCAGTACTTC.

The rearrangement uses TRBV29-1 and TRBJ2-7; no clear D. V was pared by 4 bases and J by 3 bases, with 7 bases between. Looked up from germline, CDR1 is SQVTM and CDR2 is ANQGSEA. The length of the CDR3 is 11 residues. The CDR3 is CSVVAVYEQYF. CDR3 DNA: TGCAGCGTTGTAGCCGTCTACGAGCAGTACTTC.

The chain links TRBV19 to TRBJ1-1; no clear D gene. Trimming took off 3 bases at V and 6 bases at J, with 11 bases between the two ends. The CDR3 length is 13 residues. The germline V gene has CDR1 LNHDA and CDR2 SQIVND (reference sequence). The CDR3 is CASSIVGRPEAFF. For the CDR3, the DNA is TGTGCCAGTAGTATTGTCGGGAGGCCTGAAGCTTTCTTT.

The CDR3 sequence: CASMGGSYEQYF. The CDR3 nucleotides are TGCGCCAGCATGGGGGGGTCCTACGAGCAGTACTTC. The chain recombines TRBV5-1 with TRBJ2-7; TRBD2 matches 7 bases. Germline V gene data show CDR1 as SGHRS and CDR2 as YFSETQ. The CDR3 length is 12 residues. J lost 1 base, V lost 6 bases, and 1 base had no gene match.

This clone has only one observation. V gene TRBV6-5 combines with J gene TRBJ2-4, with 7 bases aligning to TRBD2. The CDR3 spans 16 residues. Germline V gene sequence: CDR1 MNHEY, CDR2 SVGAGI. The ends lost 0 bases at V and 0 bases at J; junction bases unmatched: 2. The CDR3 coding sequence is TGTGCCAGCAGTTACTCGTCGGGGGGAGCCAAAAACATTCAGTACTTC. Translated: CASSYSSGGAKNIQYF.

The chain carries TRBV29-1 and TRBJ1-1; TRBD1 agrees at 8 bases. This CDR3 region has 13 residues. The J segment lost 4 bases and the V segment lost 3 bases, leaving 4 bases of the junction unmatched. The V gene's germline CDR1 is SQVTM and CDR2 ANQGSEA. CDR3 DNA sequence: TGCAGCGTTGATTCTACAGGGGGCACTGAAGCTTTCTTT. This sequence encodes CSVDSTGGTEAFF.

This rearrangement joins TRBV2 to TRBJ1-4; D gene uncertain. The CDR3 has 14 residues. Germline-derived CDR1 and CDR2 are SNHLY and FYNNEI. Trimming took off 6 bases at V and 4 bases at J, with 12 bases between the two ends. This CDR3 reads CASSGEGINEKLFF. In DNA, the CDR3 is TGTGCCAGCAGCGGTGAGGGTATTAATGAAAAACTGTTTTTT. The entire variable domain, with the rest obtained from reference TRBV2 and TRBJ1-4, is as follows: EPEVTQTPSHQVTQMGQEVILRCVPISNHLYFYWYRQILGQKVEFLVSFYNNEISEKSEIFDDQFSVERPDGSNFTLKIRSTKLEDSAMYFCASSGEGINEKLFFGSGTQLSVL.

V is TRBV9 and J is TRBJ2-7; a possible D gene is TRBD2 (6 bases). The CDR3 is made up of 15 amino acids. The germline V and J ends were trimmed by 0 bases and 2 bases, with 12 bases remaining between them. Germline V lookup: CDR1 SGDLS, CDR2 YYNGEE. The CDR3 nucleotides read TGTGCCAGCAGCGTAGAAGCGGGCGTAGCCTACGAGCAGTACTTC. Its protein is CASSVEAGVAYEQYF.

The V call is TRBV2, the J call TRBJ2-2; D not certain. V gave up 3 bases and J gave up 1 base, with 6 bases separating them. CDR3 length equals 14 residues. CDR1 SNHLY and CDR2 FYNNEI come from the germline V gene. The CDR3 DNA follows: TGTGCCAGCAGTGACTCCTGGAACACCGGGGAGCTGTTTTTT. It specifies CASSDSWNTGELFF.

This chain joins TRBV27 and TRBJ2-1; 11 bases agree with TRBD2. The V and J ends lost 5 bases and 6 bases, in that order; junction bases with no gene match: 9. The germline gives CDR1 MNHEY, CDR2 SMNVEV (reference sequence). The CDR3 is made up of 16 amino acids. The CDR3 DNA sequence: TGTGCCAGCAGTCGACTAGCGGGAAGTATCTTCAATGAGCAGTTCTTC. As protein: CASSRLAGSIFNEQFF.

This clone was seen a single time. The chain employs TRBV18 and TRBJ2-7, with TRBD2 identical over 13 bases. V gave up 4 bases and J gave up 0 bases; unmatched junction bases: 3. The germline V gene has CDR1 KGHSH and CDR2 LQKENI. The CDR3 loop spans 16 amino acids. The CDR3 region has the DNA TGTGCCAGCTCACGGACTAGCGGGAGCTTCTCCTACGAGCAGTACTTC. Protein product: CASSRTSGSFSYEQYF. The variable domain in full, with the rest retrieved from reference TRBV18 and TRBJ2-7, is NAGVMQNPRHLVRRRGQEARLRCSPMKGHSHVYWYRQLPEEGLKFMVYLQKENIIDESGMPKERFSAEFPKEGPSILRIQQVVRGDSAAYFCASSRTSGSFSYEQYFGPGTRLTVT.

The genes are TRBV7-9 and TRBJ2-3; 11 nucleotides align to TRBD1. CDR1 is SEHNR, CDR2 FQNEAQ, per germline (reference sequence). This CDR3 is 16 amino acids long. J lost 2 bases, V lost 6 bases, and 7 bases had no gene match. DNA of the CDR3: TGTGCCAGCAGGCGGACAGGGGGCCGGGACACAGATACGCAGTATTTT. It encodes CASRRTGGRDTDTQYF.

This clone turned up a few times. The chain couples TRBV29-1 to TRBJ2-7; no firm D call. Germline lookup yields CDR1 SQVTM and CDR2 ANQGSEA. This CDR3 spans 13 amino acids. The V end was cut by 4 bases, the J end by 0 bases, with 10 bases between. CDR3 residues: CSVGRSSSYEQYF. The CDR3 region has the DNA TGCAGCGTTGGACGTTCAAGCTCCTACGAGCAGTACTTC.

The rearrangement uses TRBV11-2 and TRBJ2-7; TRBD1 is a possible D gene (5 bases). The CDR3 contains 14 residues. The V end was cut by 0 bases, the J end by 2 bases, with 8 bases between. CDR1 and CDR2 from the germline V gene are SGHAT and FQNNGV. The DNA for the CDR3 is TGTGCCAGCAGCTTAGAGGCAGGGCCCTACGAGCAGTACTTC. Translation: CASSLEAGPYEQYF.

The V and J genes are TRBV29-1 and TRBJ2-7; 9 positions agree with TRBD1. This CDR3 is 14 amino acids long. Germline CDR1 and CDR2: SQVTM and ANQGSEA. After removal of 8 bases from V and 5 bases from J, the junction contained 13 bases not matched to a gene. The CDR3, as DNA: TGCAGCCCTCCGATTAGGGACAGGGTTCACGAGCAGTACTTC. Its translation: CSPPIRDRVHEQYF.

The CDR3 nucleotides are TGCAGCGTTCATCCCCCAGTTCTCGGCTATGGCTACACCTTC. It translates to CSVHPPVLGYGYTF. V and J are TRBV29-1 and TRBJ1-2, with D unresolved. The V gene lost 5 bases and the J gene lost 4 bases, with 17 bases spanning the gap. This CDR3 has 14 amino acids. From germline, CDR1 is SQVTM and CDR2 ANQGSEA.

The chain is built from TRBV6-6 and TRBJ1-5, with 10 bases matching TRBD1. Germline CDR1 reads MNHNY; CDR2 reads SVGAGI (reference sequence). V gave up 5 bases and J gave up 2 bases; unmatched junction bases: 6. The CDR3 has 16 amino acids. In DNA, the CDR3 is TGTGCCAGCAGTGCCTCCGGGACAGGGGGCAATCAGCCCCAGCATTTT. Protein sequence: CASSASGTGGNQPQHF.

The chain joins TRBV5-1 to TRBJ2-1, with TRBD2 matching 13 bases. The V segment lost 3 bases and the J segment 4 bases; nucleotides outside the gene matches: 13. The CDR3 is 19 residues long. The V gene's germline CDR1 is SGHRS and CDR2 YFSETQ. The CDR3 spells CASSWTSGSLGVAYNEQFF. The CDR3 bases are TGCGCCAGCAGCTGGACTAGCGGGAGCCTCGGTGTTGCTTACAATGAGCAGTTCTTC.

The V and J genes are TRBV7-9 and TRBJ1-1, with TRBD1 identical over 9 bases. With 4 bases clipped from V and 2 bases from J, the junction kept 14 bases outside the gene matches. This CDR3 contains 18 residues. Germline V lookup: CDR1 SEHNR, CDR2 FQNEAQ (reference sequence). CDR3 sequence reads: CASSSNRGTGKGNTEAFF. CDR3 in DNA: TGTGCCAGCAGCTCAAATAGGGGGACAGGGAAGGGTAACACTGAAGCTTTCTTT.

This chain joins TRBV6-5 and TRBJ2-7; TRBD2 might be the D (5 bases). Germline loops: CDR1 MNHEY, CDR2 SVGAGI. This CDR3 spans 13 amino acids. Trimming pared 2 bases from V and 6 bases from J, leaving 11 bases between. The CDR3, as DNA: TGTGCCAGCAGTTACGCGGCGGGCTCCGAGCAGTACTTC. Protein: CASSYAAGSEQYF.

The chain uses TRBV27 and TRBJ1-5, with a tentative D call TRBD1 (5 bases). Trimming shortened V by 5 bases and J by 0 bases, and 8 bases separated the two germline ends. The CDR3 contains 14 residues. The germline V gene encodes CDR1 MNHEY and CDR2 SMNVEV (reference sequence). The CDR3 DNA sequence: TGTGCCAGCAGTGACAGTTATAGCAATCAGCCCCAGCATTTT. Translating it yields CASSDSYSNQPQHF.

This sequence joins TRBV23-1 and TRBJ1-1; 9 nucleotides match TRBD1. TRBV23-1 is labeled an ORF, and its function is uncertain. V gave up 4 bases and J gave up 5 bases; unmatched junction bases: 11. This CDR3 is 16 amino acids long. The CDR3 coding sequence is TGCGCCAGCAGTCGCGGGACAGGGTCCGTGTGGACTGAAGCTTTCTTT. This sequence encodes CASSRGTGSVWTEAFF.

The sample holds a few counts of this clone. The CDR3 nucleotides read TGTGCCAGCAGTACCGGGACTGGGTACCAAGAGACCCAGTACTTC. This gives the protein CASSTGTGYQETQYF. The genes are TRBV2 and TRBJ2-5, with D perhaps matching TRBD2 (6 bases). Trimming pared 5 bases from V and 0 bases from J, leaving 13 bases between. Per the germline V gene, CDR1 is SNHLY and CDR2 is FYNNEI. The CDR3 is made up of 15 amino acids.

This clone was seen a few times. J is TRBJ2-1 and V is TRBV23-1; unclear D gene. TRBV23-1 is an ORF, and what it does is uncertain. This CDR3 has 14 residues. Trimming removed 0 bases from V and 8 bases from J, with 11 bases in between. The CDR3 reads CASSQSNRSDEQFF. CDR3 in DNA: TGCGCCAGCAGTCAATCGAATCGCAGCGATGAGCAGTTCTTC.